The entry that follows covers one T cell receptor beta chain sequence. Its antigen is not known. The entry originates in a study of cytomegalovirus exposure and HLA in healthy donors. Findings of the study overall: Judged likely to be a sequencing artifact was a cluster of highly shared sequence variants. Later analysis demonstrated an association between a missense DCLRE1C variant and TCR beta V- and J-gene trimming. From TCR beta sequences, most subjects' HLA-A and HLA-B alleles were reportedly predicted accurately.

Primers for the PCR totalled 60 Vbeta and 13 Jbeta. The protocol was immunoSEQ multiplex PCR, while the TCRdb copy is restricted to in-frame clones and leaves out a portion. The sample has under 50,000 clones; about 66% are singletons. The length of the CDR3 is 14 residues. From germline, CDR1 is MNHEY and CDR2 SVGAGI. The V segment lost 4 bases and the J segment 1 base; nucleotides outside the gene matches: 1. Whereas donors were nominally healthy upon sampling, unrecorded immune exposures were probable. This chain connects TRBV6-5 to TRBJ1-1; 9 bases match TRBD1. Sequencing used PBMCs. The TCR was taken from a man aged 50 to 59 in good health and CMV-seropositive. CDR3 loop: CASSSGQGNTEAFF. CDR3 nucleotide sequence: TGTGCCAGCAGTTCGGGACAGGGGAACACTGAAGCTTTCTTT.